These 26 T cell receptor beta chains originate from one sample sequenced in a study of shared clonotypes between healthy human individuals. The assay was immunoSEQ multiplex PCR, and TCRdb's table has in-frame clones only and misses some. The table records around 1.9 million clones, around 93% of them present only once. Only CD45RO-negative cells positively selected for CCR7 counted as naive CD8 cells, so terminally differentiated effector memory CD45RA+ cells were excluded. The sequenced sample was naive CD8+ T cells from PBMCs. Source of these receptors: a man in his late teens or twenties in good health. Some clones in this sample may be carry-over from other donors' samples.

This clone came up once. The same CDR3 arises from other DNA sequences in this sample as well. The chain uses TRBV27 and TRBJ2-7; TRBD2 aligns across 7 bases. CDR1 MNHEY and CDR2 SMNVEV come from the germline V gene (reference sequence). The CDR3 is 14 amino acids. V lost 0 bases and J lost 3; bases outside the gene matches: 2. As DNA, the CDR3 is TGTGCCAGCAGTTTATCTGCTAGCGGCTACGAGCAGTACTTC. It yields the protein CASSLSASGYEQYF.

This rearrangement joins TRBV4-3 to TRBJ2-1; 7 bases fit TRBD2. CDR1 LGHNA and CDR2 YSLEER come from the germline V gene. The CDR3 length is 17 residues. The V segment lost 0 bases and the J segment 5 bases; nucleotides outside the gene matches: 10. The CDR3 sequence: CASSQESRASGNNEQFF. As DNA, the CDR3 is TGCGCCAGCAGCCAAGAATCTCGGGCTAGCGGCAACAATGAGCAGTTCTTC.

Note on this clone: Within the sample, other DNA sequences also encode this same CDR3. CDR3 sequence reads: CASSTGLGGTDTQYF. CDR3 nucleotides: TGCGCCAGCAGCACGGGACTAGGTGGCACAGATACGCAGTATTTT. V usage is TRBV5-1 and J usage is TRBJ2-3; 8 positions match TRBD2. The CDR3 consists of 15 residues. The junction had 5 bases not matched to a gene; V was cut back by 4 bases and J by 1 base. The germline gives CDR1 SGHRS, CDR2 YFSETQ.

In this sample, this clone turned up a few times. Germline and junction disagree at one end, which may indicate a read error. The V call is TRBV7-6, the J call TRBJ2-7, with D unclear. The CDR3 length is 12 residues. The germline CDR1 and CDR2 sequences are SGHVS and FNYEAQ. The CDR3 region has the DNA TGTGCCAGCAGCCGAGGACCCCTGGCATGGGACTTC. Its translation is CASSRGPLAWDF.

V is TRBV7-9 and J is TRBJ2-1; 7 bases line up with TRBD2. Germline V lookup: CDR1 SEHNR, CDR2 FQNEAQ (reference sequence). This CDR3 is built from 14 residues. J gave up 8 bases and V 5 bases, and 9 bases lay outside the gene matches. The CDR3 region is CASSPNAGDYEQFF. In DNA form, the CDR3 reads TGTGCCAGCAGCCCGAACGCGGGAGATTATGAGCAGTTCTTC.

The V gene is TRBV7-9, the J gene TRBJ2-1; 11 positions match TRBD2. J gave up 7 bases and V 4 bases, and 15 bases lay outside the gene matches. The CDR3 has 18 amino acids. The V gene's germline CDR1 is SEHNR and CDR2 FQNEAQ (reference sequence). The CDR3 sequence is CASSSQPRLAGNRNEQFF. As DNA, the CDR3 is TGTGCCAGCAGCTCCCAACCGAGACTAGCGGGAAATCGAAATGAGCAGTTCTTC.

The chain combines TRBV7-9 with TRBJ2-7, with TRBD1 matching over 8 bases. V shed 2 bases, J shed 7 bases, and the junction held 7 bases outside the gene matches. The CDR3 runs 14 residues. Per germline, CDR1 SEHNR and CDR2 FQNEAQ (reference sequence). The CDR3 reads CASSLTQGAREQYF. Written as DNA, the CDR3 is TGTGCCAGCAGCTTAACGCAGGGGGCCCGGGAGCAGTACTTC.

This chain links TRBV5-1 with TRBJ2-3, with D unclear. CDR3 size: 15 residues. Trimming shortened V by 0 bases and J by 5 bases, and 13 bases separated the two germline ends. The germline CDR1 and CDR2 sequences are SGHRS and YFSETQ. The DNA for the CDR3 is TGCGCCAGCAGCTTGGTGCTGGAGCCCGTAGATACGCAGTATTTT. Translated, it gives CASSLVLEPVDTQYF.

The CDR3 region has the DNA TGTGCCAGCAGCTTATTTTCTTCGGGAGCGAGCCCCTACGAGCAGTACTTC. Amino acid sequence: CASSLFSSGASPYEQYF. The chain is built from TRBV7-9 and TRBJ2-7, with D tentatively TRBD2 (6 bases). V dropped 2 bases and J dropped 2 bases, with 19 bases sitting between them. Germline V gene sequence: CDR1 SEHNR, CDR2 FQNEAQ (reference sequence). The CDR3 consists of 17 residues.

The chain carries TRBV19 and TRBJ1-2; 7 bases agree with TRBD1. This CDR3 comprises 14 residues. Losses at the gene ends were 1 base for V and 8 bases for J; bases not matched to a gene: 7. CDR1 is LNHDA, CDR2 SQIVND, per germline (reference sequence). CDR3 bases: TGTGCCAGTAGTATAGGGGGGACAGCAGACGGCTACACCTTC. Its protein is CASSIGGTADGYTF. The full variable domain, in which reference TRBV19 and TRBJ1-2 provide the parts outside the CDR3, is DGGITQSPKYLFRKEGQNVTLSCEQNLNHDAMYWYRQDPGQGLRLIYYSQIVNDFQKGDIAEGYSVSREKKESFPLTVTSAQKNPTAFYLCASSIGGTADGYTFGSGTRLTVV.

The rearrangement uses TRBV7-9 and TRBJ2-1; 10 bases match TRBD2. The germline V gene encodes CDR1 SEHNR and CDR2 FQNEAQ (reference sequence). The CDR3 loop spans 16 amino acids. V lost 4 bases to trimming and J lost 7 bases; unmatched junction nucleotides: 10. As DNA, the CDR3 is TGTGCCAGCAGCTCCCCCACTAGCGGGACTATTAATGAGCAGTTCTTC. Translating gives CASSSPTSGTINEQFF. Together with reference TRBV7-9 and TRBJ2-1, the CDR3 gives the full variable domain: DTGVSQNPRHKITKRGQNVTFRCDPISEHNRLYWYRQTLGQGPEFLTYFQNEAQLEKSRLLSDRFSAERPKGSFSTLEIQRTEQGDSAMYLCASSSPTSGTINEQFFGPGTRLTVL.

The CDR3: CASRRGTQQQYF. Written as DNA, the CDR3 is TGTGCAAGTCGCCGCGGGACCCAACAGCAGTACTTC. This rearrangement joins TRBV12-2 to TRBJ2-7; TRBD2 reflects the table's D call only, with no check against the DNA. TRBV12-2 represents a pseudogene. This CDR3 contains 12 residues.

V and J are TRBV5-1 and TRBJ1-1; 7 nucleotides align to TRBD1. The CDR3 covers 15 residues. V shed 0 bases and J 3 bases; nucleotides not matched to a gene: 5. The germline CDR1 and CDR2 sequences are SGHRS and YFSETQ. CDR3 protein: CASSLEGTEYTEAFF. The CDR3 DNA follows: TGCGCCAGCAGCTTGGAAGGGACAGAATACACTGAAGCTTTCTTT.

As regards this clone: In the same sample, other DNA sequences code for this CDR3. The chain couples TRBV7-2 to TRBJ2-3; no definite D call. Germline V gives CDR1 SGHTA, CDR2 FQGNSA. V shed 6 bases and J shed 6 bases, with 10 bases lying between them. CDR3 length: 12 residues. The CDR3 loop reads CASSPARDTQYF. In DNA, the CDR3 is TGTGCCAGCAGTCCGGCTCGGGATACGCAGTATTTT.

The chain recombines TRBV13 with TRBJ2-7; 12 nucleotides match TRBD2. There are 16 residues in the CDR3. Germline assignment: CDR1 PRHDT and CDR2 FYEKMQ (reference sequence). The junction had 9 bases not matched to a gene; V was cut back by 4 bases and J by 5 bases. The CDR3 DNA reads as TGTGCCAGCAGCTCTGGACTAGCGGGGAAACGACACGAGCAGTACTTC. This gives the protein CASSSGLAGKRHEQYF.

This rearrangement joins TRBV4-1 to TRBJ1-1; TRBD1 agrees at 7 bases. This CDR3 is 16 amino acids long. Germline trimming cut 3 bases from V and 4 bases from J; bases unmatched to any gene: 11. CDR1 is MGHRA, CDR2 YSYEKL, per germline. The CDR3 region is CASSHDKTGLGTEAFF. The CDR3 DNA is TGCGCCAGCAGCCATGATAAGACAGGGCTTGGCACTGAAGCTTTCTTT.

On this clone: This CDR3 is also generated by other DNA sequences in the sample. The CDR3 DNA sequence: TGCGCCAGCAGCCTCGGACTAGCGGGAGCTGAGACCCAGTACTTC. It yields the protein CASSLGLAGAETQYF. The gene calls are TRBV4-3 and TRBJ2-5, with 13 positions matching TRBD2. Trimming removed 4 bases from V and 5 bases from J; junction bases left unmatched: 4. The CDR3 spans 15 residues. Germline loops: CDR1 LGHNA, CDR2 YSLEER.

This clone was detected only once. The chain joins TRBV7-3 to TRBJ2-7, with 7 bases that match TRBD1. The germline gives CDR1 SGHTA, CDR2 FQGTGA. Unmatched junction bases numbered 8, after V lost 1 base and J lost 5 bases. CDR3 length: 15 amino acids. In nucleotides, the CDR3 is TGTGCCAGCAGCTTAATAGGGGGCTCAAACCACGAGCAGTACTTC. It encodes CASSLIGGSNHEQYF.

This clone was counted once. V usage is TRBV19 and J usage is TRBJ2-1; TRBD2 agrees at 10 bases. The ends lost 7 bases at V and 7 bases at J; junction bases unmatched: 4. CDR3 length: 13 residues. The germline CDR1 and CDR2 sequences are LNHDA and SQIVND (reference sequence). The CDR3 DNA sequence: TGTGCCAGTATTCTAGCGGGAGCGAATGAGCAGTTCTTC. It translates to CASILAGANEQFF.

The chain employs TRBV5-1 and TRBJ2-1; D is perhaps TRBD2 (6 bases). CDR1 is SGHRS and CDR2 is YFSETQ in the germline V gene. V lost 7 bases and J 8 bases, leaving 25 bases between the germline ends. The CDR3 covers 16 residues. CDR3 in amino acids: CASGLPGTGSPHEQFF. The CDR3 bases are TGCGCCAGCGGCCTCCCGGGGACTGGAAGTCCCCATGAGCAGTTCTTC.

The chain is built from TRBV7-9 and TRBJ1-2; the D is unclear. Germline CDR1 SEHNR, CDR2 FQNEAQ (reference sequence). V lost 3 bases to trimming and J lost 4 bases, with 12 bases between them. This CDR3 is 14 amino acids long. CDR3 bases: TGTGCCAGCAGCTTTGAAGGACGAACCTATGGCTACACCTTC. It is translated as CASSFEGRTYGYTF.

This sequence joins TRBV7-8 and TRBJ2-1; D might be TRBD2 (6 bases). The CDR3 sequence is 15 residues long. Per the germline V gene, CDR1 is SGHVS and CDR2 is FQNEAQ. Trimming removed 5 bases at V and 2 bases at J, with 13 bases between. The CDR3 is CASSIRLEPYNEQFF. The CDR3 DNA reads TGTGCCAGCAGCATTAGACTAGAGCCCTACAATGAGCAGTTCTTC.

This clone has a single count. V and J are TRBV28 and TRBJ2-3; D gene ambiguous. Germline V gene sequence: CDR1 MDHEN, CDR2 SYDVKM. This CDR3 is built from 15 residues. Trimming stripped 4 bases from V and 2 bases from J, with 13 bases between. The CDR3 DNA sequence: TGTGCCAGCAGTTCCCATCCCTTTGCCACAGATACGCAGTATTTT. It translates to CASSSHPFATDTQYF. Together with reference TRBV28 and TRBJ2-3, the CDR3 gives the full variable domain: DVKVTQSSRYLVKRTGEKVFLECVQDMDHENMFWYRQDPGLGLRLIYFSYDVKMKEKGDIPEGYSVSREKKERFSLILESASTNQTSMYLCASSSHPFATDTQYFGPGTRLTVL.

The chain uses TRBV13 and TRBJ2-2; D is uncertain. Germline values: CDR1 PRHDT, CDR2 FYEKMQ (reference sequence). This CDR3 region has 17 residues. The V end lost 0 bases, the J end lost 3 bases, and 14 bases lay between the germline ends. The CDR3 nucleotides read TGTGCCAGCAGCTTAGGCTGGCAGGAAGGTCACACCGGGGAGCTGTTTTTT. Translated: CASSLGWQEGHTGELFF.

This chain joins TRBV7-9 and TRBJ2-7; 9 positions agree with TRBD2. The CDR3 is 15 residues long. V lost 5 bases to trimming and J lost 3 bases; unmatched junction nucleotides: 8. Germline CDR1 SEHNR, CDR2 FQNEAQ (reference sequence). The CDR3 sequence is CASSNLASGNYEQYF. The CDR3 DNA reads TGTGCCAGCAGCAACCTGGCTAGCGGGAACTACGAGCAGTACTTC.

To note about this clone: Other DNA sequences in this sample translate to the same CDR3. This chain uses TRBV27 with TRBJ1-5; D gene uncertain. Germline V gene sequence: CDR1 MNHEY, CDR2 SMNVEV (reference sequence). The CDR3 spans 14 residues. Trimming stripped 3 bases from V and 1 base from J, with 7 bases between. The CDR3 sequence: CASSFLGSNQPQHF. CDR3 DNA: TGTGCCAGCAGTTTTTTGGGAAGCAATCAGCCCCAGCATTTT.